The subject of this entry is one TCR beta chain. Its antigen is currently unknown. Genomic DNA belonging to each subset was distributed in equal measure over several immunoSEQ plates. Generated by immunoSEQ multiplex PCR, the TCRdb table keeps only in-frame clones and is missing some. The repertoire holds about 1.5 million clones, with approximately 98% as singletons. This sample is drawn from a study of shared clonotypes between healthy human individuals. On the study more broadly: Samples came from two female and a few male donors aged 18 to 49. Findings and limits, study-wide: Compared with clonotypes that all four donors shared, non-shared clonotypes had lower generation probabilities.

The trim removed 4 bases at V and 1 base at J, leaving 18 bases unmatched. Looked up from germline, CDR1 is SGHNT and CDR2 is YYREEE (reference sequence). The CDR3 runs 19 residues. This clonotype was sampled from a young man in good health. The sequenced sample was naive CD4+ T cells sorted from blood. Subset specified: CD45RA+ positively selected. The rearrangement links TRBV5-4 to TRBJ2-7, with 9 bases that match TRBD2. The DNA of the CDR3 is TGTGCCAGCAGCCCACGTCCGGGTAGCGGGAGTACCCCATCCTACGAGCAGTACTTC. Protein product: CASSPRPGSGSTPSYEQYF.